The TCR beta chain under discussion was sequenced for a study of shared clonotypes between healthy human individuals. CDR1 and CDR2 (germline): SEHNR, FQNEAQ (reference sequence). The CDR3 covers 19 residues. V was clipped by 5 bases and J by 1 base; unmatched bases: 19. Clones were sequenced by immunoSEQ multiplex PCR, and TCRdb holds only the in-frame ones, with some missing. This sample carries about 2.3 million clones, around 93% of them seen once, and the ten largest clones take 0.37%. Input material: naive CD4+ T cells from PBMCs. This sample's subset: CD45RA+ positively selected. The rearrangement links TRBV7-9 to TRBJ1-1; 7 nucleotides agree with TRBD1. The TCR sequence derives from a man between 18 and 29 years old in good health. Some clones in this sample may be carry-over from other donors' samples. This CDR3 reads CASSPRWGPERGPNTEAFF. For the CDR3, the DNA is TGTGCCAGCAGCCCCCGGTGGGGGCCCGAGAGGGGGCCGAACACTGAAGCTTTCTTT.